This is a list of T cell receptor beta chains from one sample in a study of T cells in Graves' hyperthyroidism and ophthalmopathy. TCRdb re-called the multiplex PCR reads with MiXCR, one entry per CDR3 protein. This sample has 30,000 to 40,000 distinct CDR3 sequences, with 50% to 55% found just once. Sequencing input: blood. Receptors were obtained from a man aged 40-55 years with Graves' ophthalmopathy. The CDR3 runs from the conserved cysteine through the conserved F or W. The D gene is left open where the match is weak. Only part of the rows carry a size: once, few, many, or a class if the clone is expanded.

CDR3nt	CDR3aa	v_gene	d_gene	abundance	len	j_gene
TGTGCCAGCAGTGGGGGGACAGCCTCCTACAATGAGCAGTTCTTC	CASSGGTASYNEQFF	TRBV25-1	TRBD1	.	15	TRBJ2-1
TGTGCCAGCAGTTCCCCGGGGAACACTGAAGCTTTCTTT	CASSSPGNTEAFF	TRBV28	.	.	13	TRBJ1-1
TGTACCAGCAGCCCCACAGGGGACCCTGGAAACACCATATATTTT	CTSSPTGDPGNTIYF	TRBV7-2	TRBD1	.	15	TRBJ1-3
TGTGCCAGCAGCTTTAATCTATTAAGCTCTGGAAACACCATATATTTT	CASSFNLLSSGNTIYF	TRBV7-2	.	many	16	TRBJ1-3
TGCAGTGCTAGAGATGGAGGGGGGCCAGGGGCCAACGTCCTGACTTTC	CSARDGGGPGANVLTF	TRBV20-1	.	.	16	TRBJ2-6
TGCAGTGTACGGCCCCTAGCGGGGGTTTACAATGAGCAGTTCTTC	CSVRPLAGVYNEQFF	TRBV20-1	TRBD2	.	15	TRBJ2-1
TGTGCCAGCAGTGAATATTACAGCGCAGATACGCAGTATTTT	CASSEYYSADTQYF	TRBV2	.	.	14	TRBJ2-3
TGTGCCAGTAGTCCCGGGGACAGGAGACTCTCCTACGAGCAGTACTTC	CASSPGDRRLSYEQYF	TRBV19	TRBD1	many	16	TRBJ2-7
TGCAGTGCTAGATCCTTGGGACCTGGAAACACCTTC	CSARSLGPGNTF	TRBV20-1	.	.	12	TRBJ1-2
TGTGCCAGCAGTGTAAGCGGGGCTGGGGCCAACGTCCTGACTTTC	CASSVSGAGANVLTF	TRBV6-1	TRBD2	.	15	TRBJ2-6
TGCAGTGCTAGAGGTTTCGGAACTGAAGCTTTCTTT	CSARGFGTEAFF	TRBV20-1	.	.	12	TRBJ1-1
TGTGCTAGCAGAAACAGGGGGCGAACCAGCGGGGAGCTGTTTTTT	CASRNRGRTSGELFF	TRBV6-1	TRBD1	.	15	TRBJ2-2
TGTGCCACCAGCGAAAGCAGTGCTAGTAAGGAGATGGTCCGGCGGGAGCAGTACTTC	CATSESSASKEMVRREQYF	TRBV15	.	.	19	TRBJ2-7
TGTGCCAGCAGTGATAAAGGGACTAGCGGGGGGGCGACAGATACGCAGTATTTT	CASSDKGTSGGATDTQYF	TRBV2	TRBD2	many	18	TRBJ2-3
TGTGCCAGCAGCTTCGGGGCGGGGCGGAACACCGGGGAGCTGTTTTTT	CASSFGAGRNTGELFF	TRBV7-6	.	many	16	TRBJ2-2
TGTGCCAGCAGTGAATCGCTGGTCGGGTCCTACGAGCAGTACTTC	CASSESLVGSYEQYF	TRBV6-1	.	many	15	TRBJ2-7
TGCAGTGCTAGACCGGGGGATGAGCAGTTCTTC	CSARPGDEQFF	TRBV20-1	.	medium-sized	11	TRBJ2-1
TGCGCCAGCAGCTTGCTTGGGCAAACTAATGAAAAACTGTTTTTT	CASSLLGQTNEKLFF	TRBV5-1	.	.	15	TRBJ1-4
TGCGCCAGCAGCTTGAACCAGGGGGCCGTGAGCACTGAAGCTTTCTTT	CASSLNQGAVSTEAFF	TRBV5-1	TRBD1	many	16	TRBJ1-1
TGCAGCCCTAGCGGGGGTAGGGGCGAGCAGTACTTC	CSPSGGRGEQYF	TRBV20-1	TRBD2	.	12	TRBJ2-7
TGCGCCAGCACCTCTAGCGGGAGGTACCAAGAAACCCAGTACTTC	CASTSSGRYQETQYF	TRBV5-1	TRBD2	once	15	TRBJ2-5
TGTGCCAGCAGCTTAGATATGACAGGGGCTGGAAACACCATATATTTT	CASSLDMTGAGNTIYF	TRBV11-2	TRBD1	many	16	TRBJ1-3
TGTGCCAGCAGCGGGATGGAAGGGTCCGAGCATTTT	CASSGMEGSEHF	TRBV6-6	.	.	12	TRBJ1-5
TGTGCCAGCATCCCCGGACAGACCCAGGGTGAAAAACTGTTTTTT	CASIPGQTQGEKLFF	TRBV7-7	.	few	15	TRBJ1-4
TGTGCCAGCAGCTTGGGGGGGGGGACCTATGGCTACACCTTC	CASSLGGGTYGYTF	TRBV7-2	.	many	14	TRBJ1-2
TGCGCCAGCAGCTTGGAGCAGGGGGATATCGGAGAGACCCAGTACTTC	CASSLEQGDIGETQYF	TRBV5-1	TRBD1	many	16	TRBJ2-5
TGCAGCGCCGAAAGGCAAGAGACCCAGTACTTC	CSAERQETQYF	TRBV29-1	.	.	11	TRBJ2-5
TGCAGTGCTAGGATGGGGCAGGGAGGTTCACCCCTCCACTTT	CSARMGQGGSPLHF	TRBV20-1	.	.	14	TRBJ1-6
TGTGCCACCCACGGGGACACCGGGGAGCTGTTTTTT	CATHGDTGELFF	TRBV10-3	.	.	12	TRBJ2-2
TGTGCTAGTGGTTTGGTACGAGAGACCCAGTACTTC	CASGLVRETQYF	TRBV12-5	.	.	12	TRBJ2-5
TGTGCCAGTAGTATAGTTTGGACAGCGTATGGCTACACCTTC	CASSIVWTAYGYTF	TRBV19	.	.	14	TRBJ1-2
TGTGCCAGCAGTGAGGAACAGCGAGTGGGGCCCCATGGCTACACCTTC	CASSEEQRVGPHGYTF	TRBV6-4	.	many	16	TRBJ1-2
TGTGCCAGCAGCCGGCCGGGACAGCCCCAGCATTTT	CASSRPGQPQHF	TRBV5-6	.	.	12	TRBJ1-5
TGTGCCAGCAGTCGAGGGGGTAACACCGGGGAGCTGTACTTC	CASSRGGNTGELYF	TRBV5-4	.	.	14	TRBJ2-7
TGTGCCACCAGTGATTCCGCCCACGGGGGCCGCCAAACAATTTCCCTCCATTTT	CATSDSAHGGRQTISLHF	TRBV24-1	.	.	18	TRBJ1-5
TGTGCCAGCAGCGTAGAATACGGGAGGGCGGGAGACACCGGGGAGCTGTTTTTT	CASSVEYGRAGDTGELFF	TRBV9	TRBD2	.	18	TRBJ2-2
TGTGCCAGCAGCGTCTGGCGCGCCGATGAGCAGTTCTTC	CASSVWRADEQFF	TRBV7-6	.	many	13	TRBJ2-1
TGTGCCAGCACCTCCGTATGGGGTGGCAATCAGCCCCAGCATTTT	CASTSVWGGNQPQHF	TRBV2	.	medium-sized	15	TRBJ1-5
.	CASSVGWLHLRFGELFF	TRBV9	.	.	17	TRBJ2-2
TGTGCCAGCAGCTTTGCACCGGGGGTTTCACCCCTCCACTTT	CASSFAPGVSPLHF	TRBV13	.	.	14	TRBJ1-6
TGTGCCAGCAGTTTCGGGCCTGGGGGGCAGTACTTC	CASSFGPGGQYF	TRBV27	.	many	12	TRBJ2-7
TGTGCCAGCAGTTCGGGGGGAGGGGTAGGTCAGCCCCAGCATTTT	CASSSGGGVGQPQHF	TRBV28	.	.	15	TRBJ1-5
TGTGCCAGCAGCGTAGCTCAGGGACCTTCATGGACCCAGTACTTC	CASSVAQGPSWTQYF	TRBV9	.	.	15	TRBJ2-5
TGCAGTGCTCCCCCGGGGGGGGTCGCCGGGGCAGATACGCAGTATTTT	CSAPPGGVAGADTQYF	TRBV20-1	TRBD2	once	16	TRBJ2-3
TGTGCCAGCAGCTTCAGGGGCCGCGGCACAGATACGCAGTATTTT	CASSFRGRGTDTQYF	TRBV5-6	.	many	15	TRBJ2-3
TGTGCCACCAGCAGAACCTATCAGGGGCGCACAGATACGCAGTATTTT	CATSRTYQGRTDTQYF	TRBV15	.	.	16	TRBJ2-3
TGCGCCACCCGGGCGTATAGCAATCAGCCCCATGAAGCTTTCTTT	CATRAYSNQPHEAFF	TRBV20-1	.	.	15	TRBJ1-1
TGCGCCAGCCGGCCATCGATGAACATGGAAGCTTTCTTT	CASRPSMNMEAFF	TRBV5-1	.	.	13	TRBJ1-1
TGTGCCAGCAGTGAATATAAGGGGGACAGGGGATGTAACTATGGCTACACCTTC	CASSEYKGDRGCNYGYTF	TRBV25-1	TRBD1	.	18	TRBJ1-2
TGTGCCACCAGCAGACCTAGCGACAGGGTCCGCGCCAATGAGCAGTTCTTC	CATSRPSDRVRANEQFF	TRBV15	.	many	17	TRBJ2-1